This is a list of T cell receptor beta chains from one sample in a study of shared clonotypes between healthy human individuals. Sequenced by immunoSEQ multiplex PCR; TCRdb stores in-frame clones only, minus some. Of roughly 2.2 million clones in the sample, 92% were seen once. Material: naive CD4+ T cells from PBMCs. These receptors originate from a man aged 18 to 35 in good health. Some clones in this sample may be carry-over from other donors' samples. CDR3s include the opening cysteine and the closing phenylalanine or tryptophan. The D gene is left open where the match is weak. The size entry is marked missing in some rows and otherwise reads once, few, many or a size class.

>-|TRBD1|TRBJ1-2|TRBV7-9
TGTGCCAGCAGCTGGGAGGACAGGGACTATGGCTACACCTTC
CASSWEDRDYGYTF
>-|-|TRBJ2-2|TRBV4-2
TGTGCCAGCAGCCAAGATCGGCCAACCGGGGAGCTGTTTTTT
CASSQDRPTGELFF
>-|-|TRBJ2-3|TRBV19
TGTGCCAGTAGTATAGCGTATACAGATACGCAGTATTTT
CASSIAYTDTQYF
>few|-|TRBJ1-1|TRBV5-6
TGTGCCAGCAGCTTGGACAGGAACACTGAAGCTTTCTTT
CASSLDRNTEAFF
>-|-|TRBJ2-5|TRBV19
TGTGCCAGTAGTATATTGGAGACCCAGTACTTC
CASSILETQYF
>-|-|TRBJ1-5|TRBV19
TGTGCCAGTAGTATTTTCCCGTCTAGCAATCAGCCCCAGCATTTT
CASSIFPSSNQPQHF
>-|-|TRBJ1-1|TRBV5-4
TGTGCCAGCAGCACCGGGCGGGTGAACACTGAAGCTTTCTTT
CASSTGRVNTEAFF
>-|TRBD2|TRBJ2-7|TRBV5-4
TGTGCCAGCAGCTACGGGACTAGCGGGAGTGGCGAGCAGTACTTC
CASSYGTSGSGEQYF
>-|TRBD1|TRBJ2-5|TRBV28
TGTGCCAGCAGTCCACTGGACAGGGGGCGAGAGACCCAGTACTTC
CASSPLDRGRETQYF
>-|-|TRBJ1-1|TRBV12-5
TGTGCTAGTGGTTTGGTTATGCGGGGTGGAAGCACTGAAGCTTTCTTT
CASGLVMRGGSTEAFF
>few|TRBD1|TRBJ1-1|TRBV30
TGTGCCTGGAGTGGGGACAGGGGGACTGAAGCTTTCTTT
CAWSGDRGTEAFF
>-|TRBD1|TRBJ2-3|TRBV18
TGTGCCAGCTCACCACGGGGACAGGGTTATGAAGATACGCAGTATTTT
CASSPRGQGYEDTQYF